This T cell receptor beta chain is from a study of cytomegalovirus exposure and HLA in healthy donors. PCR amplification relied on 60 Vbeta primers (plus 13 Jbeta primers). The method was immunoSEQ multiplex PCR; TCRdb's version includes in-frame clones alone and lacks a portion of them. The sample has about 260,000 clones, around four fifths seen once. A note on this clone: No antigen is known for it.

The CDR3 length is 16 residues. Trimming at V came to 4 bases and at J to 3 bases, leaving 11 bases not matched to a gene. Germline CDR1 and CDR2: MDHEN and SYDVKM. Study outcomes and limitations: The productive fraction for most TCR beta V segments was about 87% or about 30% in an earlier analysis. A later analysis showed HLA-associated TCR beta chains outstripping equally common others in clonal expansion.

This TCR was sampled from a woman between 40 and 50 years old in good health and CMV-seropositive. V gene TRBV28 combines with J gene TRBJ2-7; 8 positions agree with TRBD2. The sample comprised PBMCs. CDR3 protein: CASSSPGALAGYEQYF. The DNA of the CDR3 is TGTGCCAGCAGTTCACCAGGGGCTCTAGCGGGCTACGAGCAGTACTTC. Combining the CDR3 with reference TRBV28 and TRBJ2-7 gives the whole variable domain DVKVTQSSRYLVKRTGEKVFLECVQDMDHENMFWYRQDPGLGLRLIYFSYDVKMKEKGDIPEGYSVSREKKERFSLILESASTNQTSMYLCASSSPGALAGYEQYFGPGTRLTVT.